A selection of T cell receptor beta chains follows, all from one sample in a study of cytomegalovirus exposure and HLA in healthy donors. Profiling relied on immunoSEQ multiplex PCR, and the TCRdb table lists in-frame clones only, not all of them. The sample yields 150,000 to 200,000 clones, 70% to 85% seen once. Sequenced: PBMCs. The receptors derive from a woman under 40 in good health and CMV-seropositive. CDR3s include the opening cysteine and the closing phenylalanine or tryptophan. The order of the fields is CDR3 DNA, CDR3 protein, D gene, J gene, V gene, clone size. A D gene is named only where the DNA matches it firmly. Clone size appears in some rows only: once, few, many, or a class for an expanded clone.

CDR3 DNA: TGTGCCAGCAGTTTCCGGGGATCCACTGAAGCTTTCTTT
CDR3 protein: CASSFRGSTEAFF
D gene: -
J gene: TRBJ1-1
V gene: TRBV6-5
clone size: -

CDR3 DNA: TGTGCCAGCAGCGGAGGGCTAGCGGGGTACAATGAGCAGTTCTTC
CDR3 protein: CASSGGLAGYNEQFF
D gene: TRBD2
J gene: TRBJ2-1
V gene: TRBV9
clone size: -

CDR3 DNA: TGCAGTGCTAGGGACTCCTATGGCTACACCTTC
CDR3 protein: CSARDSYGYTF
D gene: -
J gene: TRBJ1-2
V gene: TRBV20-1
clone size: -

CDR3 DNA: TGTGCCAGCAGCTTAGGTACAGGGGCGAACACTGAAGCTTTCTTT
CDR3 protein: CASSLGTGANTEAFF
D gene: TRBD1
J gene: TRBJ1-1
V gene: TRBV11-2
clone size: -

CDR3 DNA: TGTGCCAGCAGTTCTACAGGACGGTACACTGAAGCTTTCTTT
CDR3 protein: CASSSTGRYTEAFF
D gene: -
J gene: TRBJ1-1
V gene: TRBV6-5
clone size: -

CDR3 DNA: TGTGCCAGCAGCTCCCTTCCTAGCGGGAGTTCCCACGAGCAGTACTTC
CDR3 protein: CASSSLPSGSSHEQYF
D gene: TRBD2
J gene: TRBJ2-7
V gene: TRBV5-4
clone size: -

CDR3 DNA: TGTGCCAGCAGCCAAACAGGGGACCTGCCCCAGCATTTT
CDR3 protein: CASSQTGDLPQHF
D gene: TRBD1
J gene: TRBJ1-5
V gene: TRBV14
clone size: -

CDR3 DNA: TGCGCCAGCAGCAGTAACCCGACAGGGGTCACTGAAGCTTTCTTT
CDR3 protein: CASSSNPTGVTEAFF
D gene: TRBD1
J gene: TRBJ1-1
V gene: TRBV5-1
clone size: -

CDR3 DNA: TGTGCCACCAGCCCCGGACTAGCGGCTACAGATACGCAGTATTTT
CDR3 protein: CATSPGLAATDTQYF
D gene: TRBD2
J gene: TRBJ2-3
V gene: TRBV15
clone size: -

CDR3 DNA: TGTGCCAGCAGCTGGACAGGGCCCTCCTACGAGCAGTACTTC
CDR3 protein: CASSWTGPSYEQYF
D gene: TRBD1
J gene: TRBJ2-7
V gene: TRBV5-5
clone size: -

CDR3 DNA: TGTGCCAGCACCCCAGGCGGGGGCAGGTCCTACGAGCAGTACTTC
CDR3 protein: CASTPGGGRSYEQYF
D gene: -
J gene: TRBJ2-7
V gene: TRBV7-8
clone size: -

CDR3 DNA: TGTGCCAGCAGCTCAGACAGGTTTCCCGACGAGCAGTACTTC
CDR3 protein: CASSSDRFPDEQYF
D gene: -
J gene: TRBJ2-7
V gene: TRBV7-2
clone size: -

CDR3 DNA: TGTGCCAGCAGCGAGGGACATGGGGGTCGTGTTAATGAAAAACTGTTTTTT
CDR3 protein: CASSEGHGGRVNEKLFF
D gene: -
J gene: TRBJ1-4
V gene: TRBV5-8
clone size: -

CDR3 DNA: TGTGCCAGCAGCCTCCGCAGCGGCCACAATGAGCAGTTCTTC
CDR3 protein: CASSLRSGHNEQFF
D gene: -
J gene: TRBJ2-1
V gene: TRBV11-3
clone size: -

CDR3 DNA: TGTGCCAGCAGCGTAGAGGAGGGGGCCCCCTACGAGCAGTACTTC
CDR3 protein: CASSVEEGAPYEQYF
D gene: -
J gene: TRBJ2-7
V gene: TRBV9
clone size: -

CDR3 DNA: TGTGCCAGCAGATCGACAGCTTCTGGAAACACCATATATTTT
CDR3 protein: CASRSTASGNTIYF
D gene: -
J gene: TRBJ1-3
V gene: TRBV6-5
clone size: few

CDR3 DNA: TGTGCCAGCAGTGAAAGAGAGGTCGGGAATCAGCCCCAGCATTTT
CDR3 protein: CASSEREVGNQPQHF
D gene: -
J gene: TRBJ1-5
V gene: TRBV2
clone size: -

CDR3 DNA: TGTGCCAGCAGTTCCTCGGACAGGGGGCTTGCTTTCTTT
CDR3 protein: CASSSSDRGLAFF
D gene: TRBD1
J gene: TRBJ1-1
V gene: TRBV28
clone size: -

CDR3 DNA: TGTGCCAGCAGTGCGACTCCCAACTATGGCTACACCTTC
CDR3 protein: CASSATPNYGYTF
D gene: -
J gene: TRBJ1-2
V gene: TRBV2
clone size: -

CDR3 DNA: TGTGCTAGCAGCTTAGAGCTCTCGGGCTACAATGAGCAGTTCTTC
CDR3 protein: CASSLELSGYNEQFF
D gene: -
J gene: TRBJ2-1
V gene: TRBV7-7
clone size: once

CDR3 DNA: TGCGCCAGCAGCCCATCGGGTAGCTCCTACAATGAGCAGTTCTTC
CDR3 protein: CASSPSGSSYNEQFF
D gene: -
J gene: TRBJ2-1
V gene: TRBV5-1
clone size: once

CDR3 DNA: TGTGCCAGCAGACCACAGGGGAGCTCCTACGAGCAGTACTTC
CDR3 protein: CASRPQGSSYEQYF
D gene: TRBD1
J gene: TRBJ2-7
V gene: TRBV6-5
clone size: -

CDR3 DNA: TGTGCCACCGCACTAGCGGGACTATTGGATGAGCAGTTCTTC
CDR3 protein: CATALAGLLDEQFF
D gene: TRBD2
J gene: TRBJ2-1
V gene: TRBV6-5
clone size: -

CDR3 DNA: TGCGCCAGCAGCCCGTCCGGACAGGGGACCTACGAGCAGTACTTC
CDR3 protein: CASSPSGQGTYEQYF
D gene: TRBD1
J gene: TRBJ2-7
V gene: TRBV4-1
clone size: -

CDR3 DNA: TGTGCCAGCGGGGAAGGGGCAGGGCACAATGAGCAGTTCTTC
CDR3 protein: CASGEGAGHNEQFF
D gene: -
J gene: TRBJ2-1
V gene: TRBV25-1
clone size: -

CDR3 DNA: TGTGCCAGCAGCTTTGTACTATCTGAGCAGTTCTTC
CDR3 protein: CASSFVLSEQFF
D gene: -
J gene: TRBJ2-1
V gene: TRBV7-2
clone size: -

CDR3 DNA: TGTGCCAGCAGTGGGGGACTGATCTACGAGCAGTACTTC
CDR3 protein: CASSGGLIYEQYF
D gene: -
J gene: TRBJ2-7
V gene: TRBV6-5
clone size: -

CDR3 DNA: TGTGCCAGTAAATGGGGGGACCGGGATGAAAAACTGTTTTTT
CDR3 protein: CASKWGDRDEKLFF
D gene: -
J gene: TRBJ1-4
V gene: TRBV28
clone size: -

CDR3 DNA: TGTGCCACCTCTCAAACCCAGGGGAGCTATGGCTACACCTTC
CDR3 protein: CATSQTQGSYGYTF
D gene: -
J gene: TRBJ1-2
V gene: TRBV6-6
clone size: -

CDR3 DNA: TGTGCCAGCAATAGCGGGACGCTTTACAATGAGCAGTTCTTC
CDR3 protein: CASNSGTLYNEQFF
D gene: TRBD2
J gene: TRBJ2-1
V gene: TRBV6-1
clone size: -

CDR3 DNA: TGTGCCAGCAAGGGTGGACAGGGTGCCCATTTC
CDR3 protein: CASKGGQGAHF
D gene: TRBD1
J gene: TRBJ2-7
V gene: TRBV2
clone size: -

CDR3 DNA: TGTGCCAGCAGCTTGGAAGGGACTAGGGCCTTTGGCGAGCAGTACTTC
CDR3 protein: CASSLEGTRAFGEQYF
D gene: TRBD2
J gene: TRBJ2-7
V gene: TRBV5-4
clone size: -

CDR3 DNA: TGTGCCAGCGGAGGATTGGACACTGAAGCTTTCTTT
CDR3 protein: CASGGLDTEAFF
D gene: -
J gene: TRBJ1-1
V gene: TRBV28
clone size: few

CDR3 DNA: TGTGCCTGGAGTGGCGGGAGGGGTGAGCAGTTCTTC
CDR3 protein: CAWSGGRGEQFF
D gene: TRBD2
J gene: TRBJ2-1
V gene: TRBV30
clone size: once

CDR3 DNA: TGTGCCTGGAGTGTACCTTATTCCTCGGAACTGTTTTTT
CDR3 protein: CAWSVPYSSELFF
D gene: -
J gene: TRBJ1-4
V gene: TRBV30
clone size: -

CDR3 DNA: TGTGCCAGCAGAGTTGGGACAGGGTCAGCCTACGAGCAGTACTTC
CDR3 protein: CASRVGTGSAYEQYF
D gene: TRBD1
J gene: TRBJ2-7
V gene: TRBV6-1
clone size: -

CDR3 DNA: TGTGCCAGCAGCGCAACTAGCGGGAGCACAGATACGCAGTATTTT
CDR3 protein: CASSATSGSTDTQYF
D gene: TRBD2
J gene: TRBJ2-3
V gene: TRBV9
clone size: -

CDR3 DNA: TGTGCCACCAGCAGAGGGCTAGTGGCCGGGGAGCTGTTTTTT
CDR3 protein: CATSRGLVAGELFF
D gene: -
J gene: TRBJ2-2
V gene: TRBV15
clone size: -

CDR3 DNA: TGTGCCAGCAGACCCACTAGCGGTTCCTACAATGAGCAGTTCTTC
CDR3 protein: CASRPTSGSYNEQFF
D gene: TRBD2
J gene: TRBJ2-1
V gene: TRBV6-5
clone size: -

CDR3 DNA: TGTGCCAGCAGTTGGGCAGCCATTAGCAATCAGCCCCAGCATTTT
CDR3 protein: CASSWAAISNQPQHF
D gene: -
J gene: TRBJ1-5
V gene: TRBV6-1
clone size: few

CDR3 DNA: TGTGCCTGGAGTTCAGGGGGCGGGCAGTACTTC
CDR3 protein: CAWSSGGGQYF
D gene: TRBD1
J gene: TRBJ2-7
V gene: TRBV30
clone size: -

CDR3 DNA: TGTGCCAGCAGGAGCCCCGGACTATCGAACGAGCAGTACTTC
CDR3 protein: CASRSPGLSNEQYF
D gene: -
J gene: TRBJ2-7
V gene: TRBV2
clone size: -

CDR3 DNA: TGTGCCAGCAGTCTGACAGGTCAATTTTATGGCTACACCTTC
CDR3 protein: CASSLTGQFYGYTF
D gene: -
J gene: TRBJ1-2
V gene: TRBV6-1
clone size: -

CDR3 DNA: TGCGCCAGCAGCCAGGGGGGTCTTGGGGACGCCTATGGCTACACCTTC
CDR3 protein: CASSQGGLGDAYGYTF
D gene: -
J gene: TRBJ1-2
V gene: TRBV4-1
clone size: -

CDR3 DNA: TGTGCCAGCAGTTCCACAGGGAACTACGAGCAGTACTTC
CDR3 protein: CASSSTGNYEQYF
D gene: -
J gene: TRBJ2-7
V gene: TRBV28
clone size: -

CDR3 DNA: TGCGCCAGCAGTTGGAGTAGCACAGATACGCAGTATTTT
CDR3 protein: CASSWSSTDTQYF
D gene: -
J gene: TRBJ2-3
V gene: TRBV10-1
clone size: -

CDR3 DNA: TGTGCCAGTAGACTAGCGGGAGACCGCGGGGAGCTGTTTTTT
CDR3 protein: CASRLAGDRGELFF
D gene: TRBD2
J gene: TRBJ2-2
V gene: TRBV6-1
clone size: -

CDR3 DNA: TGTGCCAGTAGCCCTGGTCCGACTTATGGCTACACCTTC
CDR3 protein: CASSPGPTYGYTF
D gene: -
J gene: TRBJ1-2
V gene: TRBV19
clone size: once

CDR3 DNA: TGTGCCAGCAGCCAAACCCGGGGTAGCGGAATATCCTACGAGCAGTACTTC
CDR3 protein: CASSQTRGSGISYEQYF
D gene: -
J gene: TRBJ2-7
V gene: TRBV4-2
clone size: -

CDR3 DNA: TGTGCCAGCTCACCACCTGCGACAGGGCTGATCGCTTTCTTT
CDR3 protein: CASSPPATGLIAFF
D gene: TRBD1
J gene: TRBJ1-1
V gene: TRBV18
clone size: -

CDR3 DNA: TGTGCCAGCAGCTCTTCCGGGACAAACACTGAAGCTTTCTTT
CDR3 protein: CASSSSGTNTEAFF
D gene: -
J gene: TRBJ1-1
V gene: TRBV7-6
clone size: -

CDR3 DNA: TGTGCCACCAGCAGCGGACTAGCGGGAGTTAGTTACGAGCAGTACTTC
CDR3 protein: CATSSGLAGVSYEQYF
D gene: TRBD2
J gene: TRBJ2-7
V gene: TRBV15
clone size: few

CDR3 DNA: TGTGCCAGTAGTACCCGGAGACTCTACAATGAGCAGTTCTTC
CDR3 protein: CASSTRRLYNEQFF
D gene: -
J gene: TRBJ2-1
V gene: TRBV19
clone size: -

CDR3 DNA: TGCAGCGCCGGGACATCCTACAATGAGCAGTTCTTC
CDR3 protein: CSAGTSYNEQFF
D gene: -
J gene: TRBJ2-1
V gene: TRBV29-1
clone size: -